One sample yielded the 15 T cell receptor beta chains listed below, sequenced in a study of cytomegalovirus exposure and HLA in healthy donors. Primers: 60 Vbeta forward and 13 Jbeta reverse. Method: immunoSEQ multiplex PCR; TCRdb's copy keeps in-frame clones and lacks some. This table has approximately 80,000 clones, under 80% appearing once. Sequencing input: PBMCs. These receptor sequences come from a man aged 55 to 70 in good health and CMV-seronegative.

This clone is a singleton in its sample. The chain combines TRBV30 with TRBJ1-1, with D perhaps TRBD1 (5 bases). The CDR3 length is 13 residues. Trimming removed 2 bases at V and 5 bases at J, with 12 bases between. Germline-derived CDR1 and CDR2 are GTSNPN and SVGIG (reference sequence). The CDR3 spells CAWSIRRGTEAFF. In nucleotides, the CDR3 is TGTGCCTGGAGTATCAGGCGGGGGACTGAAGCTTTCTTT.

The chain recombines TRBV18 with TRBJ2-7; 9 bases are a match to TRBD1. From germline, CDR1 is KGHSH and CDR2 LQKENI. Trimming removed 6 bases from V and 4 bases from J; junction bases left unmatched: 4. This CDR3 has 13 residues. This chain's CDR3 is CASSRDRAYEQYF. The CDR3 DNA is TGTGCCAGCTCGCGGGACAGGGCATACGAGCAGTACTTC.

The rearrangement uses TRBV15 and TRBJ1-5; 9 bases agree with TRBD1. Germline V gene data show CDR1 as LNHNV and CDR2 as YYDKDF (reference sequence). The length of the CDR3 is 15 residues. J lost 6 bases, V lost 3 bases, and 6 bases had no gene match. CDR3 protein: CATSSYRGLGQPQHF. The DNA of the CDR3 is TGTGCCACCAGCAGTTACAGGGGGCTAGGTCAGCCCCAGCATTTT.

The chain combines TRBV12-5 with TRBJ2-5; D unclear. V was trimmed by 1 base and J by 4 bases, leaving 4 bases between them. Germline assignment: CDR1 LGHNT and CDR2 FRNRAP. The CDR3 spans 12 residues. As DNA, the CDR3 is TGTGCTAGTGGTTTGGGGGCAGAGACCCAGTACTTC. Amino acid sequence: CASGLGAETQYF.

V gene TRBV11-2 combines with J gene TRBJ2-1, with 8 bases that match TRBD1. V shed 8 bases, J shed 6 bases, and the junction held 18 bases outside the gene matches. In germline, CDR1 is SGHAT, CDR2 FQNNGV. CDR3 size: 17 residues. The CDR3 nucleotides read TGTGCCAGCGGCCCGGACAGGGCGTACGGTGTGGGCAATGAGCAGTTCTTC. Translated: CASGPDRAYGVGNEQFF.

The chain joins TRBV11-2 to TRBJ2-1, with 9 bases identical to TRBD1. The length of the CDR3 is 15 residues. The J segment lost 5 bases and the V segment lost 10 bases, leaving 12 bases of the junction unmatched. CDR1 and CDR2 from the germline V gene are SGHAT and FQNNGV. The CDR3 sequence is CATALTGGRDNEQFF. As DNA, the CDR3 is TGTGCCACCGCGCTCACAGGGGGCAGGGACAATGAGCAGTTCTTC.

The genes are TRBV6-5 and TRBJ2-2, with 7 bases that match TRBD2. Germline CDR1 MNHEY, CDR2 SVGAGI. The trim removed 0 bases at V and 6 bases at J, leaving 1 base unmatched. This CDR3 is built from 14 residues. CDR3 sequence reads: CASSYSGGAGELFF. In nucleotides, the CDR3 is TGTGCCAGCAGTTACTCGGGGGGGGCCGGGGAGCTGTTTTTT.

This clone was seen only a few times. V is TRBV6-1 and J is TRBJ2-7; 8 bases agree with TRBD1. Trimming took 3 bases from V and 4 from J; bases not matched to a gene: 2. The CDR3 is 13 residues long. Germline CDR1 MNHNS, CDR2 SASEGT. The DNA for the CDR3 is TGTGCCAGCAGTGAGGACAGGGAGTACGAGCAGTACTTC. This gives the protein CASSEDREYEQYF.

The chain employs TRBV5-1 and TRBJ1-2, with D perhaps TRBD1 (6 bases). With 0 bases removed from V and 8 bases from J, the gap between germline ends came to 11 bases. Germline CDR1 reads SGHRS; CDR2 reads YFSETQ. The CDR3 is 13 residues long. CDR3 nucleotides: TGCGCCAGCAGCTTGGCCTGGACAGAGGGCTACACCTTC. Translating gives CASSLAWTEGYTF.

This clone has only a few counts. The chain uses TRBV5-1 and TRBJ1-5, with D possibly TRBD1 on 5 matching bases. The V and J ends lost 4 bases and 7 bases respectively, with 15 bases between them. The CDR3 runs 14 residues. Germline V gene data show CDR1 as SGHRS and CDR2 as YFSETQ. CDR3 nucleotides: TGCGCCAGCAGCCGGGGGGGGGAGGGGCAGCCCCAGCATTTT. This encodes CASSRGGEGQPQHF.

Only a few counts were recorded for this clone. This chain joins TRBV5-1 and TRBJ2-1; D may be TRBD1 (6 bases). From germline, CDR1 is SGHRS and CDR2 YFSETQ. There are 15 residues in the CDR3. V was cut by 3 bases and J by 3 bases, with 13 bases left in between. The CDR3 sequence: CASSSRDTNYNEQFF. CDR3 sequence (DNA): TGCGCCAGCAGCTCGAGGGACACCAACTACAATGAGCAGTTCTTC.

Only one count was recorded for this clone. This chain joins TRBV7-9 and TRBJ2-1; 7 bases match TRBD1. J lost 2 bases, V lost 7 bases, and 8 bases had no gene match. Per the germline V gene, CDR1 is SEHNR and CDR2 is FQNEAQ (reference sequence). The CDR3 runs 15 residues. The CDR3 region is CASTRTGPAYNEQFF. The CDR3 DNA is TGTGCCAGCACCAGGACAGGCCCGGCCTACAATGAGCAGTTCTTC.

The chain recombines TRBV9 with TRBJ1-5, with D perhaps matching TRBD1 (6 bases). CDR3 size: 14 residues. The V gene's germline CDR1 is SGDLS and CDR2 YYNGEE. Trimming stripped 4 bases from V and 7 bases from J, with 15 bases between. CDR3 sequence reads: CASSPQGGWQPQHF. CDR3 sequence (DNA): TGTGCCAGCAGCCCACAGGGCGGGTGGCAGCCCCAGCATTTT.

This chain connects TRBV28 to TRBJ2-5; TRBD2 might be the D (7 bases). This CDR3 spans 15 amino acids. V lost 5 bases to trimming and J lost 1 base, with 14 bases between them. Per germline, CDR1 MDHEN and CDR2 SYDVKM. The CDR3 sequence is CASSGSGGRQETQYF. The CDR3 coding sequence is TGTGCCAGCAGTGGGTCCGGGGGGCGCCAAGAGACCCAGTACTTC.

CDR3 sequence: CASIQGASANSPLHF. The CDR3 DNA follows: TGTGCCAGCATTCAGGGGGCTTCGGCTAATTCACCCCTCCACTTT. V and J are TRBV6-5 and TRBJ1-6; TRBD1 matches 8 bases. Looked up from germline, CDR1 is MNHEY and CDR2 is SVGAGI. This CDR3 contains 15 residues. The junction had 8 bases not matched to a gene; V was cut back by 7 bases and J by 6 bases.